This TCR beta chain was identified in a study of T cell clonality in common variable immunodeficiency. Study-level findings and limits: Fewer TCRbeta clones were shared among CVID subjects than controls.

Sequencing was performed with immunoSEQ multiplex PCR; in TCRdb, only in-frame clones are kept and a portion is missing. The data show fewer than 50,000 clones, with none appearing a single time. This clone was counted many times. Its antigen is as yet unknown. Sequencing input: peripheral blood mononuclear cells. This clonotype was obtained from a person aged 18 to 75 in good health.

CDR3 protein: CASSPGTGSYEQYF. The part of the CDR3 DNA that was read is TGTGCCAGCAGCCCCGGGACAGGGTCCTACGAG. The chain has TRBV7-2 and TRBJ2-7; TRBD1 matches at 9 bases. From the germline J gene comes the end of the CDR3, since the read stops 3 residues before it. J gave up 1 base and V 5 bases, and 3 bases lay outside the gene matches. The CDR3 has 14 amino acids. The germline gives CDR1 SGHTA, CDR2 FQGNSA. Supplemented by reference TRBV7-2 and TRBJ2-7, the full variable domain reads GAGVSQSPSNKVTEKGKDVELRCDPISGHTALYWYRQSLGQGLEFLIYFQGNSAPDKSGLPSDRFSAERTGGSVSTLTIQRTQQEDSAVYLCASSPGTGSYEQYFGPGTRLTVT.